The T cell receptor beta chain under discussion was sequenced for a study of vaccination effects on CD4 cells after COVID-19. Background on the study: Relative to the second dose, post-vaccine samples were obtained a median of 72 days later.

As concerns this clone: Antigen: not known. Relative to the germline gene, one junction end is altered; a read error may explain this.

Overall study findings and caveats: In vaccinees who were healthy, merely 1 out of 255 vaccine-induced clones cross-reacted with common cold coronaviruses.

Viral peptide pools were used in the ViraFEST assay to expand antigen-specific CD4+ T cells, and sequencing came afterward. Following an approximately eleven-day culture, CD4+ T cells were purified. All participants had two doses of either the BNT162b2 or mRNA-1273 vaccine. Days 3 and 7 saw half the medium replaced with IL-2 medium. This CDR3 region has 12 residues. Per the germline V gene, CDR1 is SNHLY and CDR2 is FYNNEI. The data were produced by immunoSEQ multiplex PCR, yet TCRdb's version contains in-frame clones alone and is incomplete. The data show more than 40,000 clones, around 74% seen once.

Sequences were derived from CD4+ T cells from PBMCs cultured with HCoV-OC43 spike peptides, sampled after COVID-19 vaccination. Regarding subset: HCoV-OC43 spike overlapping peptide pool stimulation. The chain links TRBV2 to TRBJ2-7; 7 bases are a match to TRBD2. The TCR comes from a human donor who received a COVID-19 vaccine. CDR3 coding DNA: TGTGCCAGCAGTGAAGCTCAGGGACTAATCCGTTTC. Its protein product is CASSEAQGLIRF.